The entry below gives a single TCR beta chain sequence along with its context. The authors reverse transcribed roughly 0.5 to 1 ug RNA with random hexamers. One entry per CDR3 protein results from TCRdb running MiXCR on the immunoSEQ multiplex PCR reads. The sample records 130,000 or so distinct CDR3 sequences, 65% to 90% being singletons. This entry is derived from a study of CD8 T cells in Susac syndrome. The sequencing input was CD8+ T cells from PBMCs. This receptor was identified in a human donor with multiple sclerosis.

The CDR3 region has the DNA TGTGCCAGCAGTTTCGGCCGCAGCGGCCGGTTGGGGTATTTT. Translated, it gives CASSFGRSGRLGYF. The rearrangement uses TRBV12-3 or TRBV12-4 and TRBJ2-3; possibly TRBD2 for D (5 bases). The V end lost 3 bases, the J end lost 14 bases, and 21 bases lay between the germline ends. The CDR3 length is 14 residues.